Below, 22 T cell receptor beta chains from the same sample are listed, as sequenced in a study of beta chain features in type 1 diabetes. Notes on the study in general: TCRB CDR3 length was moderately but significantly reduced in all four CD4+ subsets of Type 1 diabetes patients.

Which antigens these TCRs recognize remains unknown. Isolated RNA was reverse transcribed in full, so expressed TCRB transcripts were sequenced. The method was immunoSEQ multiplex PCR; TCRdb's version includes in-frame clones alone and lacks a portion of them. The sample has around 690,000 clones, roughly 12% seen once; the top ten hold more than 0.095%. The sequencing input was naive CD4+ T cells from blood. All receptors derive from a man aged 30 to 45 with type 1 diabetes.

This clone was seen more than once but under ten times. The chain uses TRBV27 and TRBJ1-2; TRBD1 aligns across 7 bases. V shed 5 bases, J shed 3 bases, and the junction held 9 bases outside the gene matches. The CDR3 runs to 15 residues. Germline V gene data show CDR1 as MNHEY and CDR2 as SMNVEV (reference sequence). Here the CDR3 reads CASSNTKGGYYGYTF. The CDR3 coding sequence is TGTGCCAGCAGTAACACCAAAGGGGGCTACTATGGCTACACCTTC.

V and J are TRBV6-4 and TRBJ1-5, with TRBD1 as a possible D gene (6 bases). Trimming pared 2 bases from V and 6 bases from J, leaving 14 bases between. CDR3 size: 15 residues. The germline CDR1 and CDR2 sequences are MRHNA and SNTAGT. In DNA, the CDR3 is TGTGCCAGCAGTGACCCGAGGAGGGGGGGTCAGCCCCAGCATTTT. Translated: CASSDPRRGGQPQHF.

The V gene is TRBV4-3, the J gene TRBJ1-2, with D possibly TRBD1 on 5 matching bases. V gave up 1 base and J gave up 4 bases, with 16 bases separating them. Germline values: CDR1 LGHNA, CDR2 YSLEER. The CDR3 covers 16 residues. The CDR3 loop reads CASSQVEDSRIYGYTF. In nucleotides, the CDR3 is TGCGCCAGCAGCCAAGTCGAAGACAGCCGGATCTATGGCTACACCTTC.

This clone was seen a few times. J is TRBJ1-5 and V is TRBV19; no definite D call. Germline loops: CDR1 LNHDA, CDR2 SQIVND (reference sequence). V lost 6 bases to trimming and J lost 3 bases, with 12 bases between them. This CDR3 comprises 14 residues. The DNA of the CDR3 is TGTGCCAGTAGACCAGGACGGTTCAATCAGCCCCAGCATTTT. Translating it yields CASRPGRFNQPQHF.

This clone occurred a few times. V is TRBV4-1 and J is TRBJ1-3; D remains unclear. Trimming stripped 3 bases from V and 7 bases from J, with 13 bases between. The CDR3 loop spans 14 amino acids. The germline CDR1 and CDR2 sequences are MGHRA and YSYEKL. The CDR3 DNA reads TGCGCCAGCAGCCAGTGGACCACCAGGAACACCATATATTTT. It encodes CASSQWTTRNTIYF.

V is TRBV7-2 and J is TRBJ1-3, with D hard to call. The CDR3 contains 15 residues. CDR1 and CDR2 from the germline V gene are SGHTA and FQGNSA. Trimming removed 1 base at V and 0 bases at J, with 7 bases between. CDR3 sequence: CASSLVADSGNTIYF. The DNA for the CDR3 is TGTGCCAGCAGCTTAGTGGCAGACTCTGGAAACACCATATATTTT.

In DNA form, the CDR3 reads TGTGCCAGCAGCTCTTCGATCCCGGGGACAGGGGTTGAAAAACTGTTTTTT. Its protein product is CASSSSIPGTGVEKLFF. This chain joins TRBV9 and TRBJ1-4; 10 nucleotides match TRBD1. CDR1 SGDLS and CDR2 YYNGEE come from the germline V gene. The CDR3 runs to 17 residues. Trimming at V came to 4 bases and at J to 7 bases, leaving 13 bases not matched to a gene.

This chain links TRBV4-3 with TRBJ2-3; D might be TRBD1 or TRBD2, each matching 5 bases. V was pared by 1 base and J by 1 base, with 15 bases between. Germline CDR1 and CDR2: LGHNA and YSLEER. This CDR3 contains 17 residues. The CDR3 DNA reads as TGCGCCAGCAGCCAAGCCGGGACGACCGGGGGCACAGATACGCAGTATTTT. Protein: CASSQAGTTGGTDTQYF.

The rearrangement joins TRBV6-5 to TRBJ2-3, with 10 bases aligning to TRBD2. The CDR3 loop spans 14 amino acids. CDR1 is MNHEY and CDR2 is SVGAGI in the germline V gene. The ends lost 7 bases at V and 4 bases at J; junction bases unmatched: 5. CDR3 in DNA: TGTGCCAGCATGGCGAGCGGGGGGGCAGATACGCAGTATTTT. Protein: CASMASGGADTQYF.

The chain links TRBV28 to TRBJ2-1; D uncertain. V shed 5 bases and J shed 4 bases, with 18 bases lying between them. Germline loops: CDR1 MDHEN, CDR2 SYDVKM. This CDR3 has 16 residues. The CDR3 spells CASSPNPGKPYNEQFF. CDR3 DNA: TGTGCCAGCAGTCCTAACCCAGGAAAACCTTACAATGAGCAGTTCTTC. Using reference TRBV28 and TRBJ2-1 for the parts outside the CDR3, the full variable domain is DVKVTQSSRYLVKRTGEKVFLECVQDMDHENMFWYRQDPGLGLRLIYFSYDVKMKEKGDIPEGYSVSREKKERFSLILESASTNQTSMYLCASSPNPGKPYNEQFFGPGTRLTVL.

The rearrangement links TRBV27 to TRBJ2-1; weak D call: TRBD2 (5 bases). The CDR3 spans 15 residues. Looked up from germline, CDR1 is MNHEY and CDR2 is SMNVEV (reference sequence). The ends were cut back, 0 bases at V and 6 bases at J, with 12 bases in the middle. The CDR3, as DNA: TGTGCCAGCAGTTTATCGGAGCGGCCCCCCAATGAGCAGTTCTTC. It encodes CASSLSERPPNEQFF.

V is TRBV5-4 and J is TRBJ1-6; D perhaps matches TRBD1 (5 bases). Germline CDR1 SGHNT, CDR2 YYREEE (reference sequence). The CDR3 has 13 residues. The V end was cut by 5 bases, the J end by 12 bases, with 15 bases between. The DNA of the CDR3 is TGTGCCAGCAGTCGAGTGGGGGGGGAACCCCTCCACTTT. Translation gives CASSRVGGEPLHF.

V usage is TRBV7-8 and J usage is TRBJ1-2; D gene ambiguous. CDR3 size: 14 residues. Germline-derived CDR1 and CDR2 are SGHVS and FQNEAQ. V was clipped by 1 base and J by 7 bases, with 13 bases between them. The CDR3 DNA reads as TGTGCCAGCAGCTTAGGGGCGGCTACTGGTGGCTACACCTTC. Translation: CASSLGAATGGYTF.

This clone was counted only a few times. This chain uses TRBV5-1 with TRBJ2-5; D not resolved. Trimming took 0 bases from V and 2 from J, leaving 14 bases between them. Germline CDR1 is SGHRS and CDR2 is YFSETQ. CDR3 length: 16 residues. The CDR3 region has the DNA TGCGCCAGCAGCTTGGAAGGGCAGTACCCTCAAGAGACCCAGTACTTC. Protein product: CASSLEGQYPQETQYF.

For the CDR3, the DNA is TGTGCCTGTGACAGGGTTAACTATGGCTACACCTTC. Its protein is CACDRVNYGYTF. The chain combines TRBV30 with TRBJ1-2; 7 nucleotides align to TRBD1. The CDR3 has 12 amino acids. The germline gives CDR1 GTSNPN, CDR2 SVGIG (reference sequence). V trimming: 6 bases; J trimming: 1 base; junction bases outside the gene matches: 2.

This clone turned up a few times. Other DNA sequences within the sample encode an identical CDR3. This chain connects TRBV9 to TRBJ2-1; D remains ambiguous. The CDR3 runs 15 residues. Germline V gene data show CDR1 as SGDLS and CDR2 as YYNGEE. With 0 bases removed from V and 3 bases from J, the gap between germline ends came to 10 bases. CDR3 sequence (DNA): TGTGCCAGCAGCGTAGTCTCACAGAACTACAATGAGCAGTTCTTC. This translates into CASSVVSQNYNEQFF.

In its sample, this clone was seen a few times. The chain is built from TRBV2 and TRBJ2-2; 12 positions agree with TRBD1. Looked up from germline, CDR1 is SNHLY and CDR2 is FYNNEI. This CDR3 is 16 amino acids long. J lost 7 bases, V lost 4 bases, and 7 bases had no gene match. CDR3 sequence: CASSARGQGAGGELFF. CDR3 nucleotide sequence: TGTGCCAGCAGTGCGCGGGGACAGGGGGCTGGCGGGGAGCTGTTTTTT.

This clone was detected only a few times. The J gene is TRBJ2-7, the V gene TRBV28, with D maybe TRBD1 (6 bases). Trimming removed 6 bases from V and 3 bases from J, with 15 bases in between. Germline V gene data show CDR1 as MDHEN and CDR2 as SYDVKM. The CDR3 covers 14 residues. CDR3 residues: CASREGHLYYEQYF. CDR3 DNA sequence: TGTGCCAGCAGAGAGGGACACCTATACTACGAGCAGTACTTC. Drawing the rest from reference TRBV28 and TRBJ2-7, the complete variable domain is DVKVTQSSRYLVKRTGEKVFLECVQDMDHENMFWYRQDPGLGLRLIYFSYDVKMKEKGDIPEGYSVSREKKERFSLILESASTNQTSMYLCASREGHLYYEQYFGPGTRLTVT.

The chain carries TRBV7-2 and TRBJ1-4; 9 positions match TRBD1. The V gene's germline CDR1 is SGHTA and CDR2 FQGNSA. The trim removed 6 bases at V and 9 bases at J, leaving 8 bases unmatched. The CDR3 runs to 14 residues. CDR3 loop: CASSSGTGTKKLFF. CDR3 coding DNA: TGTGCCAGCAGTTCCGGGACAGGGACTAAAAAACTGTTTTTT.

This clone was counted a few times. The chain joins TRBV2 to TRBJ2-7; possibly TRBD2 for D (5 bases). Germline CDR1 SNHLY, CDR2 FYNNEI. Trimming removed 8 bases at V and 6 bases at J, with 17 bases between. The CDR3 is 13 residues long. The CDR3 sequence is CASGSPRRIEQYF. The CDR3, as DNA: TGTGCCAGCGGTAGCCCTCGGAGGATCGAGCAGTACTTC.

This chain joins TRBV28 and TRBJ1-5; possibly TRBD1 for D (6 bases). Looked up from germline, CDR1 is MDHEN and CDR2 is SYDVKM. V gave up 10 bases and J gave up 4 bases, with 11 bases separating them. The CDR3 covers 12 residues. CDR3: CATLDRNQPQHF. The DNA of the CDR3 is TGTGCCACCCTAGACAGGAATCAGCCCCAGCATTTT.

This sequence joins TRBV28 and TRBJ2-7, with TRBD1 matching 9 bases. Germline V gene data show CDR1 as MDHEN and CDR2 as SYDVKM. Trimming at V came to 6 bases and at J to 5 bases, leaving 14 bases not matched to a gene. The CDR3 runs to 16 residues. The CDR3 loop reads CASSRSSGTGQDEQYF. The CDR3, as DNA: TGTGCCAGCAGCCGCAGCTCCGGGACAGGGCAAGACGAGCAGTACTTC.